This record concerns one T cell receptor beta chain sequence. Its antigen is undetermined. The same CDR3 also results from other DNA sequences found in this sample. The record originates from a study of shared clonotypes between healthy human individuals. TCRdb's table, derived via immunoSEQ multiplex PCR, lists solely in-frame clones and lacks some. The sample comprises just over 2,000,000 clones, over 85% of which are singletons, and 0.9% to 1.3% rests with the top ten. This CDR3 has 14 amino acids. Per the germline V gene, CDR1 is SGHDT and CDR2 is YYEEEE. V gave up 2 bases and J gave up 3 bases; unmatched junction bases: 1. Study results and caveats: With a handful of donors compared, around 5% of naive CD4 clonotypes were shared.

Naive CD8 cells were CD45RO-negative, positively selected for CCR7, excluding terminally differentiated effector memory CD45RA+ cells. The V and J genes are TRBV5-6 and TRBJ1-1, with TRBD1 identical over 10 bases. The clonotype was recovered from a man aged 18 to 35 in good health. The sample comprised naive CD8+ T cells sorted from blood. The CDR3 nucleotides read TGTGCCAGCAGCTTTGGACAGGGGGACACTGAAGCTTTCTTT. Translating it yields CASSFGQGDTEAFF.